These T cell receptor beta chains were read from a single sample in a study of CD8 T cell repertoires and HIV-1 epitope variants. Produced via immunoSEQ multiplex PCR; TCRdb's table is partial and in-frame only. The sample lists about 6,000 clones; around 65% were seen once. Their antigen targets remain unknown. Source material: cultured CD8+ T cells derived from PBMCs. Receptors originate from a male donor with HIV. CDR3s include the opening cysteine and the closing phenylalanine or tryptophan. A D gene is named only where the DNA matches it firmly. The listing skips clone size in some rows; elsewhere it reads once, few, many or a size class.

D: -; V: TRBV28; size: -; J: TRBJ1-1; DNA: TGTGCCAGCAGTTGGGGCACTGAAGCTTTCTTT; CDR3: CASSWGTEAFF
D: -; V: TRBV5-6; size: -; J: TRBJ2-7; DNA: TGTGCCAGCAGCTTCGGACAGAGCTACGAGCAGTACTTC; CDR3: CASSFGQSYEQYF
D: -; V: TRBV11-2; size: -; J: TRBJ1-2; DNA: TGCGCCAGCAGCCAAGATCCCGTCGAACTCGACTATGGCTACACCTTC; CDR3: CASSQDPVELDYGYTF
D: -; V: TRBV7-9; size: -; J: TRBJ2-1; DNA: TGTGCCAGCAGCCACGGGACTGAGAATGAGCAGTTCTTC; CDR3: CASSHGTENEQFF
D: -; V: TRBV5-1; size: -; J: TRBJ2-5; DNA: TGCGCCAGCAGCTTGAGGCGTGCCGAGACCCAGTACTTC; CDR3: CASSLRRAETQYF
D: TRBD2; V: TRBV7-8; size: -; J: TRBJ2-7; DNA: TGTGCCAGCAGCCCCGGGACTAGCGGATACGAGCAGTACTTC; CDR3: CASSPGTSGYEQYF
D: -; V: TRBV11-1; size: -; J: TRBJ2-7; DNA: TGTGCCAGCAGCTTAGGAGACCCTACTAGCTACGAGCAGTACTTC; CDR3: CASSLGDPTSYEQYF
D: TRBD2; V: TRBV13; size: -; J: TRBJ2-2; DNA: TGTGCCAGCGGAGGGGCGGGAGTGGAAACCGGGGAGCTGTTTTTT; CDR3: CASGGAGVETGELFF
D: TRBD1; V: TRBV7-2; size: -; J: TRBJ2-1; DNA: TGTGCCAGCAGCACAGAGACAGGGGACGAGCAGTTCTTC; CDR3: CASSTETGDEQFF
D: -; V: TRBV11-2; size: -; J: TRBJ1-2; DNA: TGTGCCAGCAGCTTAAACAGCGAGATTTATGGCTACACCTTC; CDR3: CASSLNSEIYGYTF
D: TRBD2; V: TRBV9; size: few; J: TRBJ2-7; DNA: TGTGCCAGCAGCGTAGCTGGGACTAGTTCCTACGAGCAGTACTTC; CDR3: CASSVAGTSSYEQYF
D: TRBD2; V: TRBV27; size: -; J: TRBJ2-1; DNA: TGTGCCAGCACAGAGGGGACTAGCGGGGGAGCATTATATTACAATGAGCAGTTCTTC; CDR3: CASTEGTSGGALYYNEQFF
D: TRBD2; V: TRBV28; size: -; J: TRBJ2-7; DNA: TGTGCCAGCAGTTTGGGACTATTTTCCTACGAGCAGTACTTC; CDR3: CASSLGLFSYEQYF
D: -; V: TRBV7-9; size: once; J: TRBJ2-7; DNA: TGTGCCAGCAGCTTATACGACAGCTACGAGCAGTACTTC; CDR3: CASSLYDSYEQYF
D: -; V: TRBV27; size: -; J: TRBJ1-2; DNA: TGTGCCAGCAGCCCCCGGGGCCAGGATGGCTACACCTTC; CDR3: CASSPRGQDGYTF
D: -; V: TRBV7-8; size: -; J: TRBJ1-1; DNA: TGTGCCAGCAGCCCCGGCCTCGGTGGAGTAGGTGAAGCTTTCTTT; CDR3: CASSPGLGGVGEAFF
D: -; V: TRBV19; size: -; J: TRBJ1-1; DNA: TGTGCCAGTAGTTCTCCGGGGGGAGAAGCTTTCTTT; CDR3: CASSSPGGEAFF
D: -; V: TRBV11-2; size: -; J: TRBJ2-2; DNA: TGTGCCAGCAGCTTACCAGGGACCGGGGAGCTGTTTTTT; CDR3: CASSLPGTGELFF
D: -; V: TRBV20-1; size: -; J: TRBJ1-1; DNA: TGCAGTGCTAGAGTGAGCGCTGAAGCTTTCTTT; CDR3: CSARVSAEAFF
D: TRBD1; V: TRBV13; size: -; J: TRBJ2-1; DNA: TGTGCCAGCAGCATCGGACAGGGGTTAAATGAGCAGTTCTTC; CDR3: CASSIGQGLNEQFF
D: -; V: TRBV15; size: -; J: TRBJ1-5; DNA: TGTGCCACCAGCCCACGGACGCGGGTGGGTTATAGCAATCAGCCCCAGCATTTT; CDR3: CATSPRTRVGYSNQPQHF
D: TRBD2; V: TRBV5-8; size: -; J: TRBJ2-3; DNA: TGTGCCAGCAGCCCCACTAGCGGGAAAGATACAGATACGCAGTATTTT; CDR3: CASSPTSGKDTDTQYF
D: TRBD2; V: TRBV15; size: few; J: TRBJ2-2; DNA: TGTGCCACCAGCCCCGGGACTAGCGGGGGGGCCGGCACCGGGGAGCTGTTTTTT; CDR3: CATSPGTSGGAGTGELFF
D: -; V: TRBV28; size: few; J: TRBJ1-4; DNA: TGTGCCAGCAGTCCTGCAACTAATGAAAAACTGTTTTTT; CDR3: CASSPATNEKLFF
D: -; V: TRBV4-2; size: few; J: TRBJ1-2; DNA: TGTGCCAGCATGCCACTATTGGGGGGCGACTATGGCTACACCTTC; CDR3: CASMPLLGGDYGYTF
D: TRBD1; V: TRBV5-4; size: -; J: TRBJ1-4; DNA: TGTGCCAGCAGCTTTTCGGGACAGGGTTTAGGAGAAAAACTGTTTTTT; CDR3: CASSFSGQGLGEKLFF
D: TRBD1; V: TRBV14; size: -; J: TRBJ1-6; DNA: TGTGCCAGCAGCCAAACGACAGGGGCGAATTCACCCCTCCACTTT; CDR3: CASSQTTGANSPLHF
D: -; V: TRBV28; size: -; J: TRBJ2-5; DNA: TGTGCCAGCAGCCCCTTGGGGCAGGGAAAAGAGACCCAGTACTTC; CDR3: CASSPLGQGKETQYF